This T cell receptor beta chain was sequenced in a study of radiation and T cells in renal cell carcinoma. Time point denoted: baseline pretreatment blood. Regarding treatment: 15 Gy SBRT to primary tumor, nephrectomy 4 weeks later. Blood was sampled at baseline, 2 weeks and 4 weeks after SBRT. Here immunoSEQ multiplex PCR was the method, and the copy in TCRdb shows in-frame clones only, minus some. Of 130,000 to 150,000 clones in the sample, 88% are singletons; the top ten hold 3.5% to 5%. Per germline, CDR1 ENHRY and CDR2 SYGVKD. The CDR3 extends over 13 amino acids. Trimming shortened V by 7 bases and J by 2 bases, and 11 bases separated the two germline ends.

The source material was blood, sampled from a patient whose treatment included radiotherapy and nephrectomy. The chain joins TRBV10-3 to TRBJ1-2; D is perhaps TRBD1 (5 bases). The TCR comes from a woman between 70 and 85 years old with renal cell carcinoma. CDR3 residues: CAITAGTNYGYTF. The CDR3 DNA reads TGTGCCATCACCGCGGGGACCAACTATGGCTACACCTTC.